This record covers a single T cell receptor beta chain. Its antigen remains unknown. This sample was taken from a study of T cell clones after liver transplantation. The overall study: Immunosuppression withdrawal was tried within 2 years after liver transplantation in this trial. Graft-donor-reactive sequences were compared with third-party-reactive TCRbeta sequences from pre-transplant mixed lymphocyte reactions.

Study-wide findings and caveats: Migration into the graft, not deletion, may explain lost graft donor-reactive T cells. Donor-reactive sequences fell more than third party-reactive ones, suggesting partial deletion.

This CDR3 contains 13 residues. Germline V gene sequence: CDR1 MNHNS, CDR2 SASEGT. V lost 6 bases and J lost 5, with 13 bases in between. Profiled with immunoSEQ multiplex PCR; TCRdb holds only in-frame clones, not every one. The table shows approximately 65,000 clones, with approximately 92% occurring only once. The sequence was collected from a human patient who received a liver transplant. Some T cells may trace back to the graft donor. Sequences were derived from CD4+ T cells from blood, sampled about 26 months after liver transplant. V usage is TRBV6-1 and J usage is TRBJ1-1; D ambiguous. This CDR3 is CASSTTWGTEAFF. In nucleotides, the CDR3 is TGTGCCAGCAGCACCACATGGGGAACTGAAGCTTTCTTT.